Below, 23 T cell receptor beta chains from the same sample are listed, as sequenced in a study of OX40 agonist ivuxolimab in advanced cancers. The repertoire was sequenced with immunoSEQ multiplex PCR; TCRdb's copy has only in-frame clones and lacks some. The sample gives some 45,000 clones, around 79% of which show up once; over 7% is in the top ten. The sequencing here drew on CD4+ or CD8+ T cells sorted from blood, taken in a trial of the OX40 agonist ivuxolimab. The receptor set was obtained from an adult with an advanced solid tumor such as melanoma, head and neck, liver or kidney cancer.

This chain links TRBV14 with TRBJ1-2, with TRBD1 matching 10 bases. V lost 1 base, J lost 8 bases, and 10 bases stayed unmatched. This CDR3 contains 16 residues. Germline CDR1 is SGHDN and CDR2 is FVKESK. CDR3 in amino acids: CASSQGFGTGVDGYTF. CDR3 coding DNA: TGTGCCAGCAGCCAAGGGTTCGGGACAGGGGTCGACGGCTACACCTTC.

The chain couples TRBV4-1 to TRBJ2-7; D unclear. The CDR3 is 14 residues long. Trimming cost V 1 base and J 3 bases, with 10 bases left between them. Germline assignment: CDR1 MGHRA and CDR2 YSYEKL. CDR3 protein: CASSQGVENYEQYF. The CDR3 region has the DNA TGCGCCAGCAGCCAAGGGGTGGAGAACTACGAGCAGTACTTC.

The chain links TRBV5-1 to TRBJ2-5; D is unresolved. Germline V gene data show CDR1 as SGHRS and CDR2 as YFSETQ. The length of the CDR3 is 15 residues. Trimming pared 1 base from V and 4 bases from J, leaving 14 bases between. This CDR3 is CASSLNWAVGETQYF. CDR3 in DNA: TGCGCCAGCAGCTTGAACTGGGCTGTGGGAGAGACCCAGTACTTC.

The chain joins TRBV30 to TRBJ2-7; D assignment may be TRBD1 or TRBD2 (5 bases each). The CDR3 spans 14 residues. V was clipped by 0 bases and J by 1 base, with 10 bases between them. Germline CDR1 and CDR2: GTSNPN and SVGIG (reference sequence). The CDR3 sequence is CAWSVGTGSYEQYF. The CDR3, as DNA: TGTGCCTGGAGTGTTGGGACGGGTTCCTACGAGCAGTACTTC.

V usage is TRBV29-1 and J usage is TRBJ1-2; D not certain. The V gene lost 6 bases and the J gene lost 6 bases, with 14 bases spanning the gap. Germline CDR1 and CDR2: SQVTM and ANQGSEA. The CDR3 spans 12 residues. Here the CDR3 reads CSVHTISDGYTF. The CDR3 region has the DNA TGCAGCGTACACACAATTTCGGATGGCTACACCTTC.

V is TRBV2 and J is TRBJ2-1, with 11 bases aligning to TRBD2. The trim removed 7 bases at V and 10 bases at J, leaving 6 bases unmatched. The CDR3 sequence is 13 residues long. Germline V gene data show CDR1 as SNHLY and CDR2 as FYNNEI. CDR3 in amino acids: CASTPTSGIEQFF. As DNA, the CDR3 is TGTGCCAGCACCCCGACTAGCGGGATAGAGCAGTTCTTC. Based on the CDR3 plus reference TRBV2 and TRBJ2-1, the full variable domain is EPEVTQTPSHQVTQMGQEVILRCVPISNHLYFYWYRQILGQKVEFLVSFYNNEISEKSEIFDDQFSVERPDGSNFTLKIRSTKLEDSAMYFCASTPTSGIEQFFGPGTRLTVL.

V usage is TRBV10-2 and J usage is TRBJ1-1; D ambiguous. The CDR3 runs 14 residues. The germline V gene encodes CDR1 WSHSY and CDR2 SAAADI. V was trimmed by 7 bases and J by 1 base, leaving 13 bases between them. CDR3 in amino acids: CASTWRPTNTEAFF. CDR3 in DNA: TGCGCCAGCACGTGGAGACCGACGAACACTGAAGCTTTCTTT.

The chain combines TRBV11-2 with TRBJ2-7; D may be TRBD2 (5 bases). Germline loops: CDR1 SGHAT, CDR2 FQNNGV. Trimming took off 0 bases at V and 2 bases at J, with 8 bases between the two ends. There are 14 residues in the CDR3. CDR3 sequence reads: CASSLDLGAYEQYF. CDR3 nucleotide sequence: TGTGCCAGCAGCTTAGATCTGGGAGCCTACGAGCAGTACTTC.

The genes are TRBV5-5 and TRBJ2-7, with 9 bases matching TRBD2. The CDR3 sequence is 15 residues long. Trimming at V came to 0 bases and at J to 3 bases, leaving 4 bases not matched to a gene. Germline values: CDR1 SGHKS, CDR2 YYEKEE (reference sequence). This CDR3 reads CASSLDLAGLYEQYF. CDR3 DNA sequence: TGTGCCAGCAGCTTGGACCTAGCGGGACTCTACGAGCAGTACTTC.

The rearrangement uses TRBV30 and TRBJ1-5; tentatively, D is TRBD1 (5 bases). Trimming shortened V by 2 bases and J by 3 bases, and 14 bases separated the two germline ends. The CDR3 has 15 residues. Germline-derived CDR1 and CDR2 are GTSNPN and SVGIG (reference sequence). The CDR3 region has the DNA TGTGCCTGGAGTCCCCCCGCAGGGTACAATCAGCCCCAGCATTTT. It yields the protein CAWSPPAGYNQPQHF. Variable domain in full (rest from reference TRBV30 and TRBJ1-5): SQTIHQWPATLVQPVGSPLSLECTVEGTSNPNLYWYRQAAGRGLQLLFYSVGIGQISSEVPQNLSASRPQDRQFILSSKKLLLSDSGFYLCAWSPPAGYNQPQHFGDGTRLSIL.

The J gene is TRBJ2-3, the V gene TRBV5-1; 9 positions agree with TRBD2. This CDR3 has 14 residues. V lost 1 base to trimming and J lost 5 bases; unmatched junction nucleotides: 2. Germline V CDR1 and CDR2: SGHRS, YFSETQ. CDR3 sequence (DNA): TGCGCCAGCAGCTTGATAGCGGGAGTAGATACGCAGTATTTT. Its protein is CASSLIAGVDTQYF. The variable domain in full, completed from reference TRBV5-1 and TRBJ2-3, reads KAGVTQTPRYLIKTRGQQVTLSCSPISGHRSVSWYQQTPGQGLQFLFEYFSETQRNKGNFPGRFSGRQFSNSRSEMNVSTLELGDSALYLCASSLIAGVDTQYFGPGTRLTVL.

The chain couples TRBV7-8 to TRBJ2-3; D not certain. Germline CDR1 SGHVS, CDR2 FQNEAQ. V was pared by 3 bases and J by 6 bases, with 4 bases between. The CDR3 runs to 11 residues. This CDR3 is CASSLSDTQYF. CDR3 sequence (DNA): TGTGCCAGCAGCTTGAGCGATACGCAGTATTTT.

The gene calls are TRBV27 and TRBJ2-7; maybe TRBD1 (5 bases). This CDR3 has 15 amino acids. Trimming removed 2 bases from V and 0 bases from J, with 11 bases in between. CDR1 and CDR2 from the germline V gene are MNHEY and SMNVEV (reference sequence). CDR3 protein: CASSLEWTHSYEQYF. The CDR3, as DNA: TGTGCCAGCAGTTTAGAGTGGACACACTCCTACGAGCAGTACTTC.

The CDR3: CASSPPSRLETQYF. For the CDR3, the DNA is TGTGCCAGCTCACCACCGTCCAGGCTAGAGACCCAGTACTTC. The J gene is TRBJ2-5, the V gene TRBV18, with D unresolved. This CDR3 has 14 amino acids. In germline, CDR1 is KGHSH, CDR2 LQKENI. Trimming took 0 bases from V and 4 from J, leaving 9 bases between them.

This chain joins TRBV5-1 and TRBJ2-3; either TRBD1 or TRBD2 may supply D (5 bases each). The germline CDR1 and CDR2 sequences are SGHRS and YFSETQ. This CDR3 contains 15 residues. Trimming removed 5 bases from V and 4 bases from J, with 17 bases in between. This CDR3 is CASRPGTLGADTQYF. As DNA, the CDR3 is TGCGCCAGCAGGCCCGGGACCCTGGGGGCAGATACGCAGTATTTT.

The J gene is TRBJ2-6, the V gene TRBV15; D unclear. V dropped 0 bases and J dropped 0 bases, with 9 bases sitting between them. From germline, CDR1 is LNHNV and CDR2 YYDKDF (reference sequence). The CDR3 length is 17 residues. CDR3 protein: CATSRDLITSGANVLTF. The CDR3 coding sequence is TGTGCCACCAGCAGAGATTTAATCACCTCTGGGGCCAACGTCCTGACTTTC.

This clone is labeled as medium-sized. The genes are TRBV19 and TRBJ2-1, with 12 bases identical to TRBD2. The V gene end was trimmed by 11 bases and the J gene end by 5 bases; junction bases not matched to a gene: 4. Germline V gene data show CDR1 as LNHDA and CDR2 as SQIVND (reference sequence). This CDR3 has 13 amino acids. CDR3 region: CAVRLAGDNEQFF. CDR3 in DNA: TGTGCCGTCCGACTAGCGGGGGACAATGAGCAGTTCTTC.

V usage is TRBV30 and J usage is TRBJ2-7; TRBD2 matches at 11 bases. Trimming removed 0 bases from V and 6 bases from J; junction bases left unmatched: 4. This CDR3 comprises 14 residues. The V gene's germline CDR1 is GTSNPN and CDR2 SVGIG (reference sequence). CDR3 in DNA: TGTGCCTGGAGTGTCGGGCTAGCGGGAGGCGAGCAGTACTTC. This encodes CAWSVGLAGGEQYF.

Written as DNA, the CDR3 is TGTGCCAGCTCACCAAAGCGCGGCCCACCGGGAAACACCATATATTTT. It codes for CASSPKRGPPGNTIYF. The chain couples TRBV18 to TRBJ1-3; D remains unclear. This CDR3 has 16 amino acids. Looked up from germline, CDR1 is KGHSH and CDR2 is LQKENI. Trimming removed 2 bases from V and 4 bases from J, with 15 bases in between.

The chain links TRBV5-5 to TRBJ2-7; D is ambiguous. This CDR3 comprises 14 residues. The V gene's germline CDR1 is SGHKS and CDR2 YYEKEE (reference sequence). V lost 4 bases to trimming and J lost 2 bases, with 13 bases between them. CDR3 region: CASSLPGQTYEQYF. The CDR3 DNA sequence: TGTGCCAGCAGCCTTCCGGGCCAGACCTACGAGCAGTACTTC.

This clone was recorded many times. V usage is TRBV6-5 and J usage is TRBJ1-1; D possibly corresponds to TRBD1 (6 bases). The CDR3 is made up of 15 amino acids. Germline CDR1 reads MNHEY; CDR2 reads SVGAGI. V was cut by 0 bases and J by 5 bases, with 13 bases left in between. Here the CDR3 DNA reads TGTGCCAGCAGTTACTCGGCAGGGGAGAGGACTGAAGCTTTCTTT. Protein sequence: CASSYSAGERTEAFF.

The chain has TRBV7-7 and TRBJ2-1, with 7 bases matching TRBD2. Per the germline V gene, CDR1 is SSHAT and CDR2 is FNYEAQ (reference sequence). This CDR3 is built from 15 residues. Germline trimming cut 1 base from V and 4 bases from J; bases unmatched to any gene: 4. CDR3 residues: CASSLGEGLYNEQFF. CDR3 nucleotide sequence: TGTGCCAGCAGCTTAGGGGAGGGCCTATACAATGAGCAGTTCTTC.

This chain links TRBV6-5 with TRBJ1-1, with 7 positions matching TRBD1. The ends lost 5 bases at V and 5 bases at J; junction bases unmatched: 8. Germline values: CDR1 MNHEY, CDR2 SVGAGI. This CDR3 contains 14 residues. CDR3 in amino acids: CASSRDRAGTEAFF. The CDR3 DNA sequence: TGTGCCAGCAGTCGCGACAGGGCCGGGACTGAAGCTTTCTTT.